Following are 6 T cell receptor beta chains from one sample sequenced in a study of blood T cells in healthy people across ages. Combining a sample-barcoded 5' primer with a J-beta primer mix, a second PCR ran for roughly 7 to 11 cycles. MiXCR, run by TCRdb on the 5' RACE reads, gives a single entry per CDR3 protein. The table has 1.5 million to 2 million distinct CDR3 sequences, 28% seen once. The material sequenced was blood. The receptors come from a woman between 25 and 40 years old in good health.

This clonotype was picked up one time. The chain has TRBV24-1 and TRBJ2-1; 7 positions match TRBD1. Trimming took 4 bases from V and 5 from J; bases not matched to a gene: 7. Germline-derived CDR1 and CDR2 are KGHDR and SFDVKD. The CDR3 runs 15 residues. The CDR3 DNA reads as TGTGCCACCAGTGACCCGTCGACAGGGAACAATGAGCAGTTCTTC. Translated: CATSDPSTGNNEQFF.

The chain couples TRBV5-1 to TRBJ1-4; D gene unclear. CDR1 and CDR2 (germline): SGHRS, YFSETQ. The length of the CDR3 is 15 residues. V gave up 0 bases and J gave up 0 bases, with 6 bases separating them. CDR3 sequence: CASSLDATTNEKLFF. CDR3 coding DNA: TGCGCCAGCAGCTTGGACGCAACAACTAATGAAAAACTGTTTTTT.

About this clonotype: A much larger clone lies one base from this, so it may be a read error. V is TRBV29-1 and J is TRBJ2-3; 8 bases are a match to TRBD2. Germline CDR1 is SQVTM and CDR2 is ANQGSEA. The V gene end was trimmed by 2 bases and the J gene end by 5 bases; junction bases not matched to a gene: 12. The CDR3 extends over 16 amino acids. The CDR3 coding sequence is TGCAGCGTTGAAATGTGGGAGCGGGGGTCGGAAGATACGCAGTATTTT. Translation: CSVEMWERGSEDTQYF.

The chain employs TRBV7-9 and TRBJ2-5; D is possibly TRBD2 (5 bases). The germline gives CDR1 SEHNR, CDR2 FQNEAQ (reference sequence). This CDR3 spans 13 amino acids. The V and J ends lost 3 bases and 5 bases respectively, with 10 bases between them. The DNA of the CDR3 is TGTGCCAGCAGCTTTAGCGACCCGGAGACCCAGTACTTC. This codes for CASSFSDPETQYF.

This clonotype was observed a few times. The J gene is TRBJ2-2, the V gene TRBV19; D unresolved. The germline V and J ends were trimmed by 8 bases and 7 bases, with 17 bases remaining between them. Germline CDR1 and CDR2: LNHDA and SQIVND (reference sequence). The CDR3 spans 14 residues. For the CDR3, the DNA is TGTGCCAGTTCTCAGGCCAATCCTCGCGGGGAGCTGTTTTTT. Its protein product is CASSQANPRGELFF.

This clonotype was observed many times. The chain carries TRBV5-1 and TRBJ2-5; 9 nucleotides line up with TRBD2. J was trimmed by 5 bases and V by 5 bases; bases with no gene match: 4. This CDR3 contains 13 residues. Germline V gives CDR1 SGHRS, CDR2 YFSETQ. In nucleotides, the CDR3 is TGCGCCAGCAGGCGGGGGGGCAGTGAGACCCAGTACTTC. Translating it yields CASRRGGSETQYF.